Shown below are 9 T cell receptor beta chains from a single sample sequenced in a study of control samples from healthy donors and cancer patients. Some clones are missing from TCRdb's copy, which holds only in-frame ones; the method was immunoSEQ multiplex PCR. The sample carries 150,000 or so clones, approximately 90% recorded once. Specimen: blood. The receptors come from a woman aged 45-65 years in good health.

The CDR3 loop is CASSLRGGYEQYF. The DNA of the CDR3 is TGTGCCAGTAGTCTAAGGGGGGGCTACGAGCAGTACTTC. The genes are TRBV19 and TRBJ2-7; TRBD2 is a possible D gene (7 bases). The CDR3 is 13 residues long. From germline, CDR1 is LNHDA and CDR2 SQIVND (reference sequence). Trimming removed 5 bases at V and 3 bases at J, with 11 bases between.

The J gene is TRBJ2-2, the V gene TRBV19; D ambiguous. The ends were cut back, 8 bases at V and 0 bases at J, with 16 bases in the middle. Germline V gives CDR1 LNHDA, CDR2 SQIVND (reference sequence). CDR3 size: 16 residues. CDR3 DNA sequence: TGTGCCAGTCAATTATATCCTACTCCGAACACCGGGGAGCTGTTTTTT. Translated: CASQLYPTPNTGELFF.

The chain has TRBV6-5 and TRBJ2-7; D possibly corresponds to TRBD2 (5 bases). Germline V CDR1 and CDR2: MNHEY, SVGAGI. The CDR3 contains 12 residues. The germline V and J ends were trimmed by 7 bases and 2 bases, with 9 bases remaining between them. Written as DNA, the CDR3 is TGTGCCAGCACGGGGATCACCTACGAGCAGTACTTC. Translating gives CASTGITYEQYF.

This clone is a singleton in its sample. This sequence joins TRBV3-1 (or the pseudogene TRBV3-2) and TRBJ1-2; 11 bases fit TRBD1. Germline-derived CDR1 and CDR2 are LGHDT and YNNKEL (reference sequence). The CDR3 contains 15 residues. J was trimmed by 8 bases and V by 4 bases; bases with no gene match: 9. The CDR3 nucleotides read TGTGCCAGCAGCCGCCTGAGGACAGGGGGCGGGGGCTACACCTTC. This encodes CASSRLRTGGGGYTF.

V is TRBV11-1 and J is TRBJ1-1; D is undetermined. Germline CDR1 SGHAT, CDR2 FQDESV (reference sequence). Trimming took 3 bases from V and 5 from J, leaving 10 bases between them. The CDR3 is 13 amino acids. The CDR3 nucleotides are TGTGCCAGCAGCTTTGACTCGGGGACTGAAGCTTTCTTT. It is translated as CASSFDSGTEAFF.

The CDR3 bases are TGTGCCAGCAGCAAGGTCGGACTAGCATCGGGCGAGCAGTACTTC. This codes for CASSKVGLASGEQYF. The chain links TRBV21-1 to TRBJ2-7; TRBD2 reflects the table's D call only, with no check against the DNA. TRBV21-1 is tagged as a pseudogene. The CDR3 runs to 15 residues.

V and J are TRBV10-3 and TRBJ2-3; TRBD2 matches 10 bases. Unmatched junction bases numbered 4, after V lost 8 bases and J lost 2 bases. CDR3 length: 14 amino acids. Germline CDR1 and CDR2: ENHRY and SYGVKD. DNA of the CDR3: TGTGCCATCCAAGCGGGGGGGAACACAGATACGCAGTATTTT. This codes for CAIQAGGNTDTQYF.

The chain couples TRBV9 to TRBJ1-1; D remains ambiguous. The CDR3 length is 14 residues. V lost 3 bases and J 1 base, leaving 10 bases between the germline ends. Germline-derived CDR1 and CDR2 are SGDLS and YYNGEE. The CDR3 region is CASSARDGNTEAFF. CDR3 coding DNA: TGTGCCAGCAGCGCCCGAGATGGGAACACTGAAGCTTTCTTT.

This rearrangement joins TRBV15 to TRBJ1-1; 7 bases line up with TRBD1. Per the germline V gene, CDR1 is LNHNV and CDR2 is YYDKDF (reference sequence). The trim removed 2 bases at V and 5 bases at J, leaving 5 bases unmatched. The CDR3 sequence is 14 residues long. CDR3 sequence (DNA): TGTGCCACCAGCAGACCCCAGGGGGGAACTGAAGCTTTCTTT. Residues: CATSRPQGGTEAFF.